The present entry profiles one T cell receptor (beta chain) with its context. The protocol was immunoSEQ multiplex PCR, while the TCRdb copy is restricted to in-frame clones and leaves out a portion. The sample has about 77,000 clones, approximately 73% seen once; the top ten hold 8% to 10%. The data derive from a study of radiotherapy plus CTLA-4 blockade in lung cancer. CDR3 length: 16 residues. The V and J ends lost 0 bases and 1 base, in that order; junction bases with no gene match: 5. Germline CDR1 and CDR2: SGDLS and YYNGEE. The receptor comes from a human donor with non-small cell lung cancer whose response to radiotherapy plus ipilimumab could not be evaluated. V gene TRBV9 combines with J gene TRBJ2-5; 8 bases line up with TRBD2. Sequenced material: peripheral blood, taken from a patient treated with radiotherapy plus ipilimumab. The CDR3 reads CASSVGELAAQETQYF. As DNA, the CDR3 is TGTGCCAGCAGCGTAGGAGAACTAGCGGCCCAAGAGACCCAGTACTTC. The full variable domain, with the rest looked up from reference TRBV9 and TRBJ2-5, is DSGVTQTPKHLITATGQRVTLRCSPRSGDLSVYWYQQSLDQGLQFLIQYYNGEERAKGNILERFSAQQFPDLHSELNLSSLELGDSALYFCASSVGELAAQETQYFGPGTRLLVL.